Listed below are T cell receptor beta chains from one sample, sequenced in a study of T cell responses to AZD1222 COVID-19 vaccine. The repertoire was sequenced with immunoSEQ multiplex PCR; TCRdb's copy has only in-frame clones and lacks some. In the table there are about 110,000 clones, 85% to 95% of which are singletons. The source was peripheral blood, collected 28 days after the second AZD1222 dose. The receptors were sampled from an adult who received the AZD1222 COVID-19 vaccine. The CDR3 runs from the conserved cysteine through the conserved F or W. A D gene is named only where the DNA matches it firmly. Some rows mark clone size as missing; the rest say once, few, many or name a class of expanded clone.

>NA|TRBV5-4|TRBJ1-2|TRBD1
TGTGCCAGCAGCCTACCGGGACAGCTTTACTATGGCTACACCTTC
CASSLPGQLYYGYTF
>NA|TRBV7-2|TRBJ1-5|NA
TGTGCCAGCAGCTTAGTGGGATATAGCAATCAGCCCCAGCATTTT
CASSLVGYSNQPQHF
>NA|TRBV11-1|TRBJ2-2|NA
TGTGCCAGCAGCCCCCCTTCTCGGGCCGGGGAGCTGTTTTTT
CASSPPSRAGELFF
>NA|TRBV24-1|TRBJ1-4|NA
TGTGCCACCAGTGACCCACAGGGTCCTTTTGGAGAAAAACTGTTTTTT
CATSDPQGPFGEKLFF
>NA|TRBV4-2|TRBJ2-2|NA
TGTGCCAGCAGCCAAGAGACGGTCACCGGGGAGCTGTTTTTT
CASSQETVTGELFF
>once|TRBV28|TRBJ1-5|NA
TGTGCCAGCAGTTGGAACAATCAGCCCCAGCATTTT
CASSWNNQPQHF
>NA|TRBV27|TRBJ1-1|TRBD1
TGTGCCAGCAGATCCTGGACAGGGGGACATAAGAACACTGAAGCTTTCTTT
CASRSWTGGHKNTEAFF
>NA|TRBV10-3|TRBJ1-2|NA
TGTGCCATCAGTGTCGGGGGGAGCTACTATGGCTACACCTTC
CAISVGGSYYGYTF
>NA|TRBV30|TRBJ1-2|TRBD1
TGTGCCTGGAGGGACAGGGGGAAGGATGGCTACACCTTC
CAWRDRGKDGYTF
>NA|TRBV9|TRBJ2-3|TRBD2
TGTGCCAGCAGCGTAGTGGTAGCGGGGGCTAGCACAGATACGCAGTATTTT
CASSVVVAGASTDTQYF
>NA|TRBV7-9|TRBJ2-5|NA
TGTGCCAGCAGTTTCCTCAGGGACCCTGGGGAGACCCAGTACTTC
CASSFLRDPGETQYF
>NA|TRBV24-1|TRBJ1-2|TRBD1
TGTGCCACCAGTGACCGGACAGGGGGCCAGTATGGCTACACCTTC
CATSDRTGGQYGYTF
>NA|TRBV5-1|TRBJ2-3|TRBD1
TGCGCCAGCAGTTGGTTGGGACAGGGATTTTCAGATACGCAGTATTTT
CASSWLGQGFSDTQYF
>NA|TRBV5-7|TRBJ2-5|NA
TGTGCCAGCAGCTTGTGCAGGGAGGAGGAGACCCAGTACTTC
CASSLCREEETQYF
>NA|TRBV7-2|TRBJ1-1|NA
TGTGCCAGCAGCTTATCTCTACCCCCCATGAACACTGAAGCTTTCTTT
CASSLSLPPMNTEAFF
>NA|TRBV14|TRBJ1-1|NA
TGTGCCAGCAGCCCCCCGGGGAACACTGAAGCTTTCTTT
CASSPPGNTEAFF
>NA|TRBV25-1|TRBJ2-7|TRBD1
TGTGCCAGCAGTGAGCTTTCCGGGACAGGGAGGTACGAGCAGTACTTC
CASSELSGTGRYEQYF
>NA|TRBV6-5|TRBJ1-6|NA
TGTGCCAGCAGTTACAACAGGGATAATCGATCACCCCTCCACTTT
CASSYNRDNRSPLHF
>NA|TRBV6-4|TRBJ2-7|NA
TGTGCCAGCAGTGGACCTCGGGACGAGCAGTACTTC
CASSGPRDEQYF
>NA|TRBV15|TRBJ2-5|NA
TGTGCCACCAGCACTTCCCGCCAAGAGACCCAGTACTTC
CATSTSRQETQYF
>once|TRBV5-1|TRBJ1-6|NA
TGCGCCAGCAGCTTGGAAGGACATAATTCACCCCTCCACTTT
CASSLEGHNSPLHF
>NA|TRBV6-5|TRBJ1-5|NA
TGTGCCAGCAGTCTAGACACCCAGCAGCCCCAGCATTTT
CASSLDTQQPQHF
>NA|TRBV5-5|TRBJ2-1|TRBD2
TGTGCCAGCAGCTTATTTGCGGGGGGGCGGAATGAGCAGTTCTTC
CASSLFAGGRNEQFF
>NA|TRBV5-5|TRBJ2-5|NA
TGTGCCAGCAGCATTCTGACGGGTCACCAAGAGACCCAGTACTTC
CASSILTGHQETQYF
>NA|TRBV18|TRBJ1-2|TRBD1
TGTGCCAGCTCACCCGCGATGGAAGGACAGGGAGATGGCTACACCTTC
CASSPAMEGQGDGYTF